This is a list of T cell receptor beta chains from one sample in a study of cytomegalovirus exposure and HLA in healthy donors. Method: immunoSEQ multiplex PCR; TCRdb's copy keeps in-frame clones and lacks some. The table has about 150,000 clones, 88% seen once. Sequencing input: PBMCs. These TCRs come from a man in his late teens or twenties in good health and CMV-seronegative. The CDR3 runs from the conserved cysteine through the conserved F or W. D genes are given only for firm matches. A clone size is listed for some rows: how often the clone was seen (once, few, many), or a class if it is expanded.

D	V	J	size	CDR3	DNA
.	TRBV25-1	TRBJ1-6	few	CASSRTVNSPLHF	TGTGCCAGCAGTCGGACAGTAAATTCACCCCTCCACTTT
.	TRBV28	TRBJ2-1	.	CASSLIGGGNEQFF	TGTGCCAGCAGTTTAATAGGGGGGGGCAATGAGCAGTTCTTC
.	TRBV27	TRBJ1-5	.	CASSRGGLNSNQPQHF	TGTGCCAGCAGTCGGGGGGGTCTTAATAGCAATCAGCCCCAGCATTTT
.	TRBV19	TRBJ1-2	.	CASSDIGPYGYTF	TGTGCCAGTAGCGATATTGGGCCCTATGGCTACACCTTC
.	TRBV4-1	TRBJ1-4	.	CASSQLLGLLEKLFF	TGCGCCAGCAGCCAACTACTGGGACTACTTGAAAAACTGTTTTTT
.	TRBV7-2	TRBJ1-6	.	CASSLGQSQNSPLHF	TGTGCCAGCAGCTTAGGACAGAGCCAAAATTCACCCCTCCACTTT
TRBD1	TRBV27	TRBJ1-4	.	CASSLGIQTGDGKLFF	TGTGCCAGCAGTTTAGGGATACAGACAGGGGATGGAAAACTGTTTTTT
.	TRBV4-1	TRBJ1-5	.	CASSQDSGNQPQHF	TGCGCCAGCAGCCAAGACTCGGGGAATCAGCCCCAGCATTTT
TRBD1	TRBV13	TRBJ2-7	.	CASSTGQGAYEQYF	TGTGCCAGCAGCACCGGACAGGGGGCCTACGAGCAGTACTTC
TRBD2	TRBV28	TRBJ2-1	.	CASRLAGVGEQFF	TGTGCCAGCAGATTAGCGGGAGTCGGTGAGCAGTTCTTC
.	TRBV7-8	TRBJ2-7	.	CASSSEPRPNEQYF	TGTGCCAGCAGCTCGGAGCCCCGACCCAACGAGCAGTACTTC
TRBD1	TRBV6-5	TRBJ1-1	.	CASRYRGPNTEAFF	TGTGCCAGCAGGTACAGGGGGCCCAACACTGAAGCTTTCTTT
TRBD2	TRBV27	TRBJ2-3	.	CASSWASGSGTQYF	TGTGCCAGCAGTTGGGCTAGCGGGAGTGGTACGCAGTATTTT
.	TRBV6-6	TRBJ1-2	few	CASSPFSMGREYGYTF	TGTGCCAGCAGTCCGTTTTCGATGGGGCGGGAGTATGGCTACACCTTC
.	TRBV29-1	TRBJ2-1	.	CSITDGLFYNEQFF	TGCAGTATTACGGATGGACTATTCTACAATGAGCAGTTCTTC
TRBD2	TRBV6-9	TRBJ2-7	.	CASSYYSGRSSYEQYF	TGTGCCAGCAGTTATTATAGCGGGAGATCCTCCTACGAGCAGTACTTC
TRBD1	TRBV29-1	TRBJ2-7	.	CSASGQQYYEQYF	TGCAGCGCCTCGGGACAGCAGTACTACGAGCAGTACTTC
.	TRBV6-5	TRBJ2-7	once	CASSYRGRSPGDEQYF	TGTGCCAGCAGTTACAGGGGGAGATCACCAGGGGACGAGCAGTACTTC
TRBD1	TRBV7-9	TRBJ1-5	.	CASSWTGDNQPQHF	TGTGCCAGCAGCTGGACAGGGGACAATCAGCCCCAGCATTTT
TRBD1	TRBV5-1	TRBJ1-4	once	CASSPLTGGPNEKLFF	TGCGCCAGCAGCCCGCTAACAGGGGGACCTAATGAAAAACTGTTTTTT
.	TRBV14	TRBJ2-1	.	CASRGLANEQFF	TGTGCCAGCAGGGGTCTAGCTAATGAGCAGTTCTTC
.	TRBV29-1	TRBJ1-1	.	CSVEGGEATEAFF	TGCAGCGTAGAAGGGGGAGAGGCCACTGAAGCTTTCTTT
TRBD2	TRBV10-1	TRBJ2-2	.	CASRPGLAGGDTGELFF	TGCGCCAGCAGACCGGGACTAGCGGGAGGGGACACCGGGGAGCTGTTTTTT
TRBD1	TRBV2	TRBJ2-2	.	CASSAPGGLTGELFF	TGTGCCAGCAGTGCCCCAGGGGGCCTGACCGGGGAGCTGTTTTTT
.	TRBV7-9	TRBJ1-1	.	CASSPLPGEAFF	TGTGCCAGCAGCCCCCTCCCGGGTGAAGCTTTCTTT
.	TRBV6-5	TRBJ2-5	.	CASSPHRTGQETQYF	TGTGCCAGCAGCCCTCATAGGACGGGACAAGAGACCCAGTACTTC
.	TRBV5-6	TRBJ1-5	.	CASSHSPGTLRNQPQHF	TGTGCCAGCAGCCATAGTCCCGGGACACTACGCAATCAGCCCCAGCATTTT
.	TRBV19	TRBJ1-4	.	CASSIPYSGQDEKLFF	TGTGCCAGTAGTATACCATACAGTGGACAAGACGAAAAACTGTTTTTT
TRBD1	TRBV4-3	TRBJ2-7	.	CASSQKQGTIYEQYF	TGCGCCAGCAGCCAAAAACAGGGGACCATCTACGAGCAGTACTTC
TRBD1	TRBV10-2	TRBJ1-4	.	CASRPDRGLGEKLFF	TGCGCCAGCAGGCCCGACAGGGGGCTAGGGGAAAAACTGTTTTTT
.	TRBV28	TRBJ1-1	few	CASSFSVMNTEAFF	TGTGCCAGCAGTTTTTCAGTCATGAACACTGAAGCTTTCTTT
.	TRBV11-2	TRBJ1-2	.	CASSLVREGVYGYTF	TGTGCCAGCAGCTTAGTAAGGGAGGGGGTATATGGCTACACCTTC
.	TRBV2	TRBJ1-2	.	CASSDGENYGYTF	TGTGCCAGCAGTGACGGGGAGAACTATGGCTACACCTTC
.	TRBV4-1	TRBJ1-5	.	CASSQDRSGYSNQPQHF	TGCGCCAGCAGCCAAGACCGGTCGGGTTATAGCAATCAGCCCCAGCATTTT
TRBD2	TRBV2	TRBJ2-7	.	CASTASGRPTYEQYF	TGTGCCAGCACGGCTAGCGGGAGACCGACCTACGAGCAGTACTTC
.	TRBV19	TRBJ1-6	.	CASQQQTNSPLHF	TGTGCCAGTCAACAACAAACGAATTCACCCCTCCACTTT
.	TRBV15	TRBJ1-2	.	CATSRDGGDYGYTF	TGTGCCACCAGCAGAGATGGAGGGGACTATGGCTACACCTTC
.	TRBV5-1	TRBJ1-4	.	CASSSSSFSLPEKLFF	TGCGCCAGCAGCTCCTCTTCGTTCTCTCTACCGGAAAAACTGTTTTTT
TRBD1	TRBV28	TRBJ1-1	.	CASSLTGVAEAFF	TGTGCCAGCAGTCTGACAGGGGTCGCTGAAGCTTTCTTT
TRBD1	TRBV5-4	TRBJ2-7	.	CASSPPGQGFSYEQYF	TGTGCCAGCAGCCCCCCCGGACAGGGGTTCTCCTACGAGCAGTACTTC
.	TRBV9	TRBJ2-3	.	CASSGTGLSTDTQYF	TGTGCCAGCAGTGGAACAGGGTTGAGCACAGATACGCAGTATTTT
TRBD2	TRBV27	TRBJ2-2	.	CASRWGLAGGGTGELFF	TGTGCCAGCAGGTGGGGACTAGCGGGAGGTGGCACCGGGGAGCTGTTTTTT
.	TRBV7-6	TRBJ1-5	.	CASSSVLEPQHF	TGTGCCAGCAGCTCAGTGCTTGAGCCCCAGCATTTT
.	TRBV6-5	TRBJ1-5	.	CASSYSQPGVQPQHF	TGTGCCAGCAGTTACTCACAGCCCGGGGTTCAGCCCCAGCATTTT
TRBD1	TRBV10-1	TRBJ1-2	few	CASSESQGGYGYTF	TGCGCCAGCAGTGAGTCCCAGGGGGGCTATGGCTACACCTTC
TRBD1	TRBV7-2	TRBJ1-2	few	CASSAGQFYGYTF	TGTGCCAGCAGCGCGGGACAGTTCTATGGCTACACCTTC
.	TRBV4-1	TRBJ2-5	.	CASSQDSRDQETQYF	TGCGCCAGCAGCCAAGATTCCCGGGACCAAGAGACCCAGTACTTC
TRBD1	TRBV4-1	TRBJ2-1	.	CASSQDPLTGRLGEQFF	TGCGCCAGCAGCCAAGACCCTCTGACAGGGCGGCTCGGTGAGCAGTTCTTC
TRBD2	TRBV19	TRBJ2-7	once	CASSIGLAGPNEQYF	TGTGCCAGTAGTATAGGGCTAGCGGGACCTAACGAGCAGTACTTC
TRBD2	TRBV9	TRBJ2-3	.	CASSWGLAGTDTQYF	TGTGCCAGCAGCTGGGGACTAGCGGGAACAGATACGCAGTATTTT
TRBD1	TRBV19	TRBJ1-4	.	CASRTGTVGEKLFF	TGTGCCAGTAGGACCGGGACAGTGGGTGAAAAACTGTTTTTT
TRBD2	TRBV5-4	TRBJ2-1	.	CASSLDLAANEQFF	TGTGCCAGCAGCTTGGATCTAGCGGCCAATGAGCAGTTCTTC
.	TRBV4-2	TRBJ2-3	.	CASSQVSPGTDTQYF	TGTGCCAGCAGCCAAGTTAGCCCGGGCACAGATACGCAGTATTTT
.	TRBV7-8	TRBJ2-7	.	CASSNSRYEQYF	TGTGCCAGCAGCAACAGCCGATACGAGCAGTACTTC
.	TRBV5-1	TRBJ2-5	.	CASSLGVSIQETQYF	TGCGCCAGCAGCTTGGGCGTCTCAATCCAAGAGACCCAGTACTTC
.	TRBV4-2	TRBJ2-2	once	CASSRKPGSDTGELFF	TGTGCCAGCAGCCGCAAGCCCGGGTCGGACACCGGGGAGCTGTTTTTT
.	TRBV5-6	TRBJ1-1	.	CASGRTGNTEAFF	TGTGCCAGCGGGAGGACGGGCAACACTGAAGCTTTCTTT
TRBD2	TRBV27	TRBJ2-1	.	CASSSGLAVHREQFF	TGTGCCAGCAGTTCCGGACTAGCAGTTCATAGGGAGCAGTTCTTC